A single sample is the source of the 2 T cell receptor beta chains below, sequenced in a study of blood T cell repertoires in COVID-19. The data were produced by immunoSEQ multiplex PCR, yet TCRdb's version contains in-frame clones alone and is incomplete. The sample includes about 200,000 clones, approximately 82% seen only once; the top ten take 9.5% to 15%. Sample: peripheral blood. Receptors originate from a woman between 40 and 55 years old with acute or convalescent COVID-19.

The CDR3 region is CASSILEGTGELFF. CDR3 bases: TGCGCCAGCAGCATTTTAGAGGGTACCGGGGAGCTGTTTTTT. V usage is TRBV5-1 and J usage is TRBJ2-2; maybe TRBD2 (5 bases). From germline, CDR1 is SGHRS and CDR2 YFSETQ. V gave up 4 bases and J gave up 5 bases, with 12 bases separating them. The CDR3 extends over 14 amino acids.

The CDR3 nucleotides read TGTGCCAGCAGCTGGGAGGCCGTGGAGACCCAGTACTTC. It specifies CASSWEAVETQYF. The chain joins TRBV5-4 to TRBJ2-5, with a possible D match to TRBD2 (6 bases). Deletions cut 3 bases from V and 5 bases from J, with 11 bases between. The germline V gene has CDR1 SGHNT and CDR2 YYREEE (reference sequence). This CDR3 is built from 13 residues.